One sample yielded the 22 T cell receptor beta chains listed below, sequenced in a study of T cells in Graves' hyperthyroidism and ophthalmopathy. The source material, RNA transcripts, was used to amplify TCR beta CDR3 regions. First-round RT-PCR targeting the TCR CDR3 was performed with the HTBI primer set. One entry per CDR3 protein, called by TCRdb with MiXCR from the multiplex PCR reads. This sample has 96,000 or so distinct CDR3 sequences, with around 52% found just once. Sequencing used blood. Source of these receptors: a woman between 35 and 50 years old with Graves' hyperthyroidism.

The genes are TRBV7-8 and TRBJ2-5, with 9 bases aligning to TRBD1. V lost 3 bases and J lost 5; bases outside the gene matches: 4. Germline loops: CDR1 SGHVS, CDR2 FQNEAQ. CDR3 length: 14 residues. The CDR3 sequence: CASSFPGTGETQYF. CDR3 bases: TGTGCCAGCAGCTTCCCCGGGACAGGGGAGACCCAGTACTTC.

The chain has TRBV2 and TRBJ2-2, with TRBD2 matching over 10 bases. Germline loops: CDR1 SNHLY, CDR2 FYNNEI. This CDR3 has 17 residues. J gave up 4 bases and V 4 bases, and 9 bases lay outside the gene matches. CDR3 sequence: CASSVGVAGGPTGELFF. DNA for the CDR3: TGTGCCAGCAGTGTCGGAGTAGCGGGAGGTCCCACCGGGGAGCTGTTTTTT. Drawing the rest from reference TRBV2 and TRBJ2-2, the complete variable domain is EPEVTQTPSHQVTQMGQEVILRCVPISNHLYFYWYRQILGQKVEFLVSFYNNEISEKSEIFDDQFSVERPDGSNFTLKIRSTKLEDSAMYFCASSVGVAGGPTGELFFGEGSRLTVL.

In regard to this clonotype: A read error may explain this, as a much larger clone is one base away. The genes are TRBV5-1 and TRBJ2-7, with 10 positions matching TRBD1. CDR1 is SGHRS, CDR2 YFSETQ, per germline. This CDR3 has 14 residues. The CDR3: CASSRDRGAYEQHF. The CDR3 DNA reads TGCGCCAGCAGCCGGGACAGGGGAGCATACGAGCAGCACTTC.

This clonotype was observed many times. The chain uses TRBV9 and TRBJ2-2; no firm D call. V gave up 0 bases and J gave up 1 base, with 16 bases separating them. The CDR3 length is 18 residues. Germline lookup yields CDR1 SGDLS and CDR2 YYNGEE. The CDR3 here is CASSVALPVGRNTGELFF. CDR3 nucleotides: TGTGCCAGCAGCGTAGCTCTGCCAGTGGGTCGGAACACCGGGGAGCTGTTTTTT.

V usage is TRBV15 and J usage is TRBJ1-5, with D possibly being TRBD1 (5 bases). This CDR3 contains 13 residues. Germline assignment: CDR1 LNHNV and CDR2 YYDKDF (reference sequence). The V and J ends lost 0 bases and 14 bases respectively, with 14 bases between them. The CDR3 DNA reads as TGTGCCACCAGCAGAGATTCAGGGTCCTACGAGCATTTT. This sequence encodes CATSRDSGSYEHF.

Only a few counts were recorded for this clonotype. The genes are TRBV29-1 and TRBJ2-7, with 8 bases fitting TRBD2. This CDR3 contains 12 residues. Trimming took 5 bases from V and 2 from J; bases not matched to a gene: 2. Germline V CDR1 and CDR2: SQVTM, ANQGSEA. The CDR3 DNA follows: TGCAGCGTTACTAGCGGACCCTACGAGCAGTACTTC. This gives the protein CSVTSGPYEQYF.

On this clonotype: Given a much more abundant clone one base away, this may be a read error. The chain combines TRBV5-1 with TRBJ2-3, with D perhaps matching TRBD1 or TRBD2 (5 bases each). The length of the CDR3 is 15 residues. Trimming removed 0 bases at V and 4 bases at J, with 12 bases between. Germline CDR1 reads SGHRS; CDR2 reads YFSETQ. The CDR3 region has the DNA TGCGCCAGCAGCTTGGACGGGGCCCGCGCAGATACGCAGTATTTT. Protein sequence: CASSLDGARADTQYF.

V and J are TRBV29-1 and TRBJ1-3, with 9 bases fitting TRBD1. The CDR3 spans 17 residues. Looked up from germline, CDR1 is SQVTM and CDR2 is ANQGSEA. The CDR3 DNA is TGCAGTGCTGAGGCCGGGACAGGGACGAACTCTGGAAACACCATATATTTT. Translated: CSAEAGTGTNSGNTIYF.

This clonotype was seen only a few times. This sequence joins TRBV27 and TRBJ1-5, with D perhaps matching TRBD1 (6 bases). Germline values: CDR1 MNHEY, CDR2 SMNVEV (reference sequence). The CDR3 totals 15 residues. V dropped 5 bases and J dropped 2 bases, with 13 bases sitting between them. CDR3 protein: CASSPRGFGNQPQHF. CDR3 sequence (DNA): TGTGCCAGCAGTCCTAGGGGGTTCGGCAATCAGCCCCAGCATTTT.

On this clonotype itself: This clone may be a read error of a much larger clone one base away. The V and J genes are TRBV7-8 and TRBJ2-3, with 8 bases that match TRBD2. Germline assignment: CDR1 SGHVS and CDR2 FQNEAQ. The trim removed 7 bases at V and 0 bases at J, leaving 6 bases unmatched. The CDR3 extends over 15 amino acids. The CDR3, as DNA: TGTGCCAGCAACTGGGCGGGAGGTAGCACAGATACGCAGTATTTT. It translates to CASNWAGGSTDTQYF.

About this clonotype itself: A read error may produce the germline difference seen at one junction end. This chain joins TRBV6-5 and TRBJ2-2, with no clear D. Germline V gene lookup returns CDR1 MNHEY and CDR2 SVGAGI. This CDR3 is built from 14 residues. The CDR3 DNA reads as TGTGCCAGCAGTTACAGAGTTGACACCGAGGAGCTGTTTTTT. It specifies CASSYRVDTEELFF.

This chain links TRBV29-1 with TRBJ2-1; D possibly uses TRBD1 or TRBD2 (6 bases each). There are 13 residues in the CDR3. Deletions cut 6 bases from V and 3 bases from J, with 12 bases between. Germline V CDR1 and CDR2: SQVTM, ANQGSEA. CDR3 protein: CSVRGGGYNEQFF. CDR3 DNA: TGCAGCGTGCGTGGAGGGGGCTACAATGAGCAGTTCTTC.

At least ten counts were recorded for this clonotype. The chain carries TRBV12-3 or TRBV12-4 and TRBJ2-7, with D possibly TRBD1 on 6 matching bases. The germline V and J ends were trimmed by 3 bases and 5 bases, with 11 bases remaining between them. The CDR3 contains 13 residues. In nucleotides, the CDR3 is TGTGCCAGCAGTTTTGGCAGGGACAACGAGCAGTACTTC. Translating gives CASSFGRDNEQYF.

This rearrangement joins TRBV14 to TRBJ1-6; D is ambiguous. CDR1 and CDR2 from the germline V gene are SGHDN and FVKESK. The CDR3 runs 15 residues. V was trimmed by 4 bases and J by 10 bases, leaving 17 bases between them. The CDR3 protein is CASSPTSTAGSPLHF. The DNA of the CDR3 is TGTGCCAGCAGCCCCACTTCGACCGCGGGGTCACCCCTCCACTTT.

V gene TRBV15 combines with J gene TRBJ1-5, with D tentatively TRBD1 (6 bases). Germline V gene lookup returns CDR1 LNHNV and CDR2 YYDKDF (reference sequence). V lost 1 base and J 2 bases, leaving 12 bases between the germline ends. The CDR3 length is 16 residues. CDR3 DNA: TGTGCCACCAGCAGAGCGTGGAACAGGGGCAATCAGCCCCAGCATTTT. It is translated as CATSRAWNRGNQPQHF. The full variable domain, completed using reference TRBV15 and TRBJ1-5, is DAMVIQNPRYQVTQFGKPVTLSCSQTLNHNVMYWYQQKSSQAPKLLFHYYDKDFNNEADTPDNFQSRRPNTSFCFLDIRSPGLGDTAMYLCATSRAWNRGNQPQHFGDGTRLSIL.

There are many counts of this clonotype. V usage is TRBV20-1 and J usage is TRBJ2-7, with D possibly TRBD1 on 6 matching bases. This CDR3 spans 14 amino acids. Trimming removed 3 bases at V and 2 bases at J, with 14 bases between. The germline V gene has CDR1 DFQATT and CDR2 SNEGSKA (reference sequence). The CDR3 loop reads CSARLGQRPYEQYF. The CDR3 DNA reads TGCAGTGCTAGGTTAGGACAGAGACCCTACGAGCAGTACTTC.

Worth noting for this clonotype: The conserved final phenylalanine or tryptophan is absent from the CDR3, which likely points to a read error. The chain has TRBV20-1 and TRBJ1-1, with D possibly matching TRBD1 (5 bases). The CDR3 runs 11 residues. Germline V CDR1 and CDR2: DFQATT, SNEGSKA (reference sequence). The V and J ends lost 7 bases and 1 base respectively, with 7 bases between them. The CDR3 region is CSVGGNTEAFL. DNA for the CDR3: TGCAGTGTTGGGGGGAACACTGAAGCTTTCCTT.

The chain employs TRBV7-2 and TRBJ2-7; 9 nucleotides match TRBD1. The CDR3 covers 18 residues. The V gene end was trimmed by 6 bases and the J gene end by 0 bases; junction bases not matched to a gene: 15. Germline CDR1 SGHTA, CDR2 FQGNSA. The CDR3 spells CASSSPPGTGSPSYEQYF. The CDR3 nucleotides are TGTGCCAGCAGTTCCCCCCCCGGGACAGGGAGCCCCTCCTACGAGCAGTACTTC. Full variable domain (missing parts from reference TRBV7-2 and TRBJ2-7): GAGVSQSPSNKVTEKGKDVELRCDPISGHTALYWYRQSLGQGLEFLIYFQGNSAPDKSGLPSDRFSAERTGGSVSTLTIQRTQQEDSAVYLCASSSPPGTGSPSYEQYFGPGTRLTVT.

This clonotype was seen many times. The V and J genes are TRBV5-6 and TRBJ1-2, with D unresolved. This CDR3 has 15 amino acids. V was trimmed by 1 base and J by 5 bases, leaving 15 bases between them. Looked up from germline, CDR1 is SGHDT and CDR2 is YYEEEE. CDR3 in DNA: TGTGCCAGCAGCTTGATCCCAGAACCTCTTTATGGCTACACCTTC. Translating gives CASSLIPEPLYGYTF.

This clonotype was counted ten times or more. This chain joins TRBV7-2 and TRBJ1-2; D possibly corresponds to TRBD1 (6 bases). V lost 5 bases and J lost 3, with 13 bases in between. CDR3 length equals 14 residues. The germline CDR1 and CDR2 sequences are SGHTA and FQGNSA. The CDR3 DNA reads as TGTGCCAGCAGCCAAATCTCAGGGGACTATGGCTACACCTTC. Its translation: CASSQISGDYGYTF.

The CDR3 region is CSAKRGTGVRETQYF. As DNA, the CDR3 is TGCAGCGCCAAGAGGGGCACAGGGGTCCGGGAGACCCAGTACTTC. The J gene is TRBJ2-5, the V gene TRBV29-1; 7 nucleotides match TRBD1. Germline V gene data show CDR1 as SQVTM and CDR2 as ANQGSEA. The CDR3 extends over 15 amino acids. V was clipped by 7 bases and J by 5 bases; unmatched bases: 16.

The rearrangement links TRBV29-1 to TRBJ2-7; 10 bases match TRBD1. The germline CDR1 and CDR2 sequences are SQVTM and ANQGSEA. With 1 base clipped from V and 5 bases from J, the junction kept 5 bases outside the gene matches. The CDR3 extends over 14 amino acids. In nucleotides, the CDR3 is TGCAGCGTTGAAGGGGACAGGGGCTGGCACGAGCAGTACTTC. This translates into CSVEGDRGWHEQYF.